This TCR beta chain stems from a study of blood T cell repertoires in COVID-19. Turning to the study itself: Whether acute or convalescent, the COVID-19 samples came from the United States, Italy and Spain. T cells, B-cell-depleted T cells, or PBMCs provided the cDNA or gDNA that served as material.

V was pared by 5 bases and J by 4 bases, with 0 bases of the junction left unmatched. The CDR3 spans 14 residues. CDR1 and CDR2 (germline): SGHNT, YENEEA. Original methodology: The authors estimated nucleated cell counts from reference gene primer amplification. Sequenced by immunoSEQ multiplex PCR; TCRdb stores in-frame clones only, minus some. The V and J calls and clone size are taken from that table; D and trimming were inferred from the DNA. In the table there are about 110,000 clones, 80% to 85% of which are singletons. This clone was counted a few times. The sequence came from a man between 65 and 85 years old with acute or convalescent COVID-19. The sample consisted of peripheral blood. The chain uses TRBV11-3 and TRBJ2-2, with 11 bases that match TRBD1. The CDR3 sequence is CASSGQGATGELFF. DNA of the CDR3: TGTGCCAGCAGCGGACAGGGGGCCACCGGGGAGCTGTTTTTT.